The rows below give T cell receptor beta chains drawn from one sample of a study of T cell changes during pregnancy in multiple sclerosis. The method was immunoSEQ multiplex PCR; TCRdb's version includes in-frame clones alone and lacks a portion of them. Of about 24,000 clones in the sample, roughly 88% were seen once. Source: CD8+ T cells from peripheral blood mononuclear cells, taken in the first trimester of pregnancy. The receptors stem from a female donor in good health, enrolled as a control in a pregnancy study. CDR3s include the opening cysteine and the closing phenylalanine or tryptophan. Fields, in order: clone size, J gene, V gene, CDR3 protein. Rows give clone size only sometimes, using once, few, many, or a class for an expanded clone.

once,TRBJ2-5,TRBV7-6,CASSFTGGNQETQYF
once,TRBJ2-7,TRBV27,CASSLLGQGYEQYF
.,TRBJ2-7,TRBV27,CASSLGQGASYEQYF
.,TRBJ1-1,TRBV19,CASREGATEAFF
.,TRBJ1-2,TRBV6-6,CASSYGQGVGYTF
.,TRBJ2-1,TRBV7-3,CASSLDGTSESSYNEQFF
.,TRBJ1-3,TRBV5-5,CASSPGFGNTIYF
.,TRBJ2-5,TRBV7-9,CATRAGEIQETQYF
.,TRBJ2-2,TRBV7-3,CASSLGDTGELFF
.,TRBJ2-7,TRBV4-2,CASSQGAAEQYF
few,TRBJ2-7,TRBV6-5,CASGTGIYEQYF
.,TRBJ1-1,TRBV19,CARAGPTPLNTEAFF
once,TRBJ1-2,TRBV7-9,CASSLVLGQGSYGYTF
.,TRBJ1-4,TRBV29-1,CSVAGDNEKLFF
.,TRBJ2-3,TRBV12-5,CASGLHGGGRTDTQYF
.,TRBJ1-1,TRBV6-4,CASSESGTANTEAFF